The text below deals with one T cell receptor beta chain. What was amplified from RNA transcripts were TCR beta CDR3 regions. First-round RT-PCR of the TCR CDR3 relied on the HTBI primer set. Each CDR3 protein is one row after TCRdb ran MiXCR on the multiplex PCR reads. The sample lists hundreds of thousands of distinct CDR3 sequences; around 13% were seen once. This entry is derived from a study of T cells in Graves' hyperthyroidism and ophthalmopathy. Stable hyperthyroidism: no ophthalmopathy progression over 18 months of follow-up. Exclusion criteria comprised uncontrolled infection, other autoimmune disease, pregnancy or lactation. Fresh 10 ml peripheral blood yielded PBMCs. The V gene lost 6 bases and the J gene lost 0 bases, with 12 bases spanning the gap. Per the germline V gene, CDR1 is SEHNR and CDR2 is FQNEAQ (reference sequence). This CDR3 is built from 16 residues.

The chain recombines TRBV7-9 with TRBJ2-6; D is possibly TRBD1 (6 bases). The receptor's source is a woman under 30 with Graves' hyperthyroidism. The specimen was blood. The CDR3 nucleotides are TGTGCCAGCAGACGGGCGGACAGCTCTGGGGCCAACGTCCTGACTTTC. Amino acids: CASRRADSSGANVLTF.